The 5 T cell receptor beta chains reported below all come from one sample, sequenced in a study of blood T cell repertoires in COVID-19. Measured with immunoSEQ multiplex PCR; TCRdb has only the in-frame clones, and not every one. The sample lists 130,000 to 150,000 clones; approximately 84% were seen once. Input material: peripheral blood. The receptors shown here come from an elderly woman in a cohort sampled during active or convalescent COVID-19.

DNA for the CDR3: TGTGCCACCAAGGCCCCCGGGACAGGTCAAGCTTTCTTT. Translated: CATKAPGTGQAFF. The J gene is TRBJ1-1, the V gene TRBV15; 8 nucleotides line up with TRBD1. Trimming cost V 7 bases and J 9 bases; bases outside gene matches: 10. Germline V CDR1 and CDR2: LNHNV, YYDKDF (reference sequence). The CDR3 is made up of 13 amino acids.

The chain links TRBV24-1 to TRBJ2-3, with D tentatively TRBD1 (6 bases). Germline V gene sequence: CDR1 KGHDR, CDR2 SFDVKD. The CDR3 is 17 amino acids. V was trimmed by 4 bases and J by 1 base, leaving 17 bases between them. This CDR3 reads CATSENAGAEGTDTQYF. The DNA for the CDR3 is TGTGCCACCAGTGAAAACGCAGGGGCCGAAGGCACAGATACGCAGTATTTT.

J is TRBJ2-3 and V is TRBV6-4; 8 bases are a match to TRBD2. This CDR3 is built from 16 residues. V lost 0 bases to trimming and J lost 4 bases; unmatched junction nucleotides: 6. Looked up from germline, CDR1 is MRHNA and CDR2 is SNTAGT. The CDR3 loop is CASSDSGVSGADTQYF. The CDR3 nucleotides read TGTGCCAGCAGTGACTCAGGGGTTAGCGGGGCAGATACGCAGTATTTT.

The chain recombines TRBV5-5 with TRBJ1-4, with no clear D. This CDR3 is 14 amino acids long. V lost 4 bases to trimming and J lost 5 bases, with 12 bases between them. CDR1 is SGHKS and CDR2 is YYEKEE in the germline V gene (reference sequence). The CDR3 is CASSLRSGNEKLFF. For the CDR3, the DNA is TGTGCCAGCAGCCTACGCAGCGGGAATGAAAAACTGTTTTTT.

The genes are TRBV12-3 or TRBV12-4 and TRBJ1-2; D gene uncertain. This CDR3 has 13 residues. V dropped 5 bases and J dropped 8 bases, with 15 bases sitting between them. Here the CDR3 reads CASSVDIFRGYTF. For the CDR3, the DNA is TGTGCCAGCAGTGTCGACATCTTTAGGGGCTACACCTTC.